The source of this T cell receptor beta chain is a study of cytomegalovirus exposure and HLA in healthy donors. Whole-study context: Out of 150 million to 200 million T cells, an earlier analysis found around 110 million unique TCR beta sequences in total.

PCR employed 60 Vbeta and 13 Jbeta primers. The protocol was immunoSEQ multiplex PCR, while the TCRdb copy is restricted to in-frame clones and leaves out a portion. Here the sample spans roughly 150,000 clones, 75% to 90% being singletons. The sequencing sample was made of PBMCs. The sequence was collected from a boy between 2 and 10 years old in good health and CMV-seronegative.

The CDR3 region has the DNA TGTGCCAGCAGTGAAGGACTAGCGGGGGAGACCCAGTACTTC. Its protein product is CASSEGLAGETQYF. This sequence joins TRBV2 and TRBJ2-5; 11 bases align to TRBD2. The trim removed 1 base at V and 5 bases at J, leaving 0 bases unmatched. The germline V gene encodes CDR1 SNHLY and CDR2 FYNNEI. The CDR3 consists of 14 residues.